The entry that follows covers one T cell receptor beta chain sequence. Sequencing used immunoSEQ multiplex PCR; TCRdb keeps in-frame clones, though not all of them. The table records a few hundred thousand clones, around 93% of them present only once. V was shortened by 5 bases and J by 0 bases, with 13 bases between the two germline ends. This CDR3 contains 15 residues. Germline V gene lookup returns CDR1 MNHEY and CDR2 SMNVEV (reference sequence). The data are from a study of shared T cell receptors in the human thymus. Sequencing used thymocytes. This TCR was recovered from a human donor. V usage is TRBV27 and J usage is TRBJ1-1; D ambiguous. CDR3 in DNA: TGTGCCAGCAGTACAAAGACGGCGATGAACACTGAAGCTTTCTTT. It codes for CASSTKTAMNTEAFF.